The entry that follows covers one TCR beta chain sequence. Patients at the Seattle site were enrolled during active infection and followed longitudinally. This entry belongs to a study of blood T cell repertoires in COVID-19. Study-level background: PBMCs, B-cell-depleted T cells, or T cells were the source of the cDNA or gDNA that made up the material.

The V and J ends lost 6 bases and 7 bases respectively, with 12 bases between them. Germline loops: CDR1 MNHEY, CDR2 SVGEGT. The CDR3 is 12 residues long. As originally analysed: Scientists estimated how many nucleated cells there were by amplifying reference gene primers. TCRdb keeps only in-frame clones here, not all; method: immunoSEQ multiplex PCR. V and J calls plus clone size are reproduced from that table; the DNA served to infer D and trimming. The sample shows roughly 180,000 clones, 79% of them seen only once. This TCR was sampled from a woman aged 55-70 years with COVID-19, enrolled during active disease. Sequencing was performed on peripheral blood. The chain links TRBV6-2 or TRBV6-3 to TRBJ2-5, with D uncertain. The CDR3 nucleotides are TGTGCCAGCAGCCCCTCCGCCGGGACCCAGTACTTC. Translation: CASSPSAGTQYF.